This T cell receptor beta chain was sequenced in a study of beta chain features in type 1 diabetes. About the study: All samples yielded around 98,000,000 examined sorted cells. Study findings and constraints: A greater similarity of naive, central memory and Treg TCRB repertoires was seen among patients than among healthy donors. Patients with Type 1 diabetes showed moderately but significantly shorter TCRB CDR3s in all four CD4+ subsets.

Blood was drawn once from each donor into heparinised tubes. The draws averaged around 120 mL. Reverse transcription of all isolated RNA meant that expressed TCRB transcripts were sequenced. About 4 million reads was the average for naive, central memory and regulatory T cell samples. Produced via immunoSEQ multiplex PCR; TCRdb's table is partial and in-frame only. The sample includes 240,000 or so clones, 20% of them seen just once. A note on this clone: Its cognate antigen is unknown. Different DNA sequences within this sample yield the same CDR3.

V was cut by 3 bases and J by 5 bases, with 5 bases left in between. This CDR3 spans 11 amino acids. Per the germline V gene, CDR1 is SGHNT and CDR2 is YYREEE (reference sequence). The clonotype comes from a woman in her thirties or forties with type 1 diabetes. The sample consisted of naive CD4+ T cells from blood. The chain couples TRBV5-4 to TRBJ2-5; D might be TRBD2 (5 bases). The CDR3 nucleotides read TGTGCCAGCAGCTCGGGGGAGACCCAGTACTTC. This codes for CASSSGETQYF.